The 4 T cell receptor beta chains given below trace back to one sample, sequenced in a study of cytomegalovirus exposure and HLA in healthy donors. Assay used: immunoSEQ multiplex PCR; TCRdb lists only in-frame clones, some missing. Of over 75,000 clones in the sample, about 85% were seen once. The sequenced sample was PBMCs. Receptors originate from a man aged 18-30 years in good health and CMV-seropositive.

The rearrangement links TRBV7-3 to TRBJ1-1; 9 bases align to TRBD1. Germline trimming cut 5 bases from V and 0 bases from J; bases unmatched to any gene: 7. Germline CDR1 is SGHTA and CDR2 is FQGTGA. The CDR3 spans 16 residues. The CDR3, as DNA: TGTGCCAGCAGCCCGGACAGGGGTGGGATGAACACTGAAGCTTTCTTT. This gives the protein CASSPDRGGMNTEAFF.

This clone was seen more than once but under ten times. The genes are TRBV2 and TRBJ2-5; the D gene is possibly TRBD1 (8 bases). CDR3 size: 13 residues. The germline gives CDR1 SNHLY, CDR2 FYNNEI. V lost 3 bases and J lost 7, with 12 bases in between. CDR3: CASSEGGTGTQYF. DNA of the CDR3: TGTGCCAGCAGTGAGGGAGGGACAGGGACCCAGTACTTC.

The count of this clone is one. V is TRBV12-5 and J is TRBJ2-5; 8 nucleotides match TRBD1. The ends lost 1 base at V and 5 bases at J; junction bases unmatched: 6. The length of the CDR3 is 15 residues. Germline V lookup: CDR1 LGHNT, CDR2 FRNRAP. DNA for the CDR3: TGTGCTAGTGGTTTGGGAAGGACAGGGAGGGAGACCCAGTACTTC. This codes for CASGLGRTGRETQYF.

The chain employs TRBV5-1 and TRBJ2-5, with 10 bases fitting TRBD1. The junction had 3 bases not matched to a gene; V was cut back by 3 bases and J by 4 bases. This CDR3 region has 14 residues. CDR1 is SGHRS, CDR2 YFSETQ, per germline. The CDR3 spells CASSSGTGVETQYF. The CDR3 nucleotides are TGCGCCAGCAGCTCGGGGACAGGGGTAGAGACCCAGTACTTC.